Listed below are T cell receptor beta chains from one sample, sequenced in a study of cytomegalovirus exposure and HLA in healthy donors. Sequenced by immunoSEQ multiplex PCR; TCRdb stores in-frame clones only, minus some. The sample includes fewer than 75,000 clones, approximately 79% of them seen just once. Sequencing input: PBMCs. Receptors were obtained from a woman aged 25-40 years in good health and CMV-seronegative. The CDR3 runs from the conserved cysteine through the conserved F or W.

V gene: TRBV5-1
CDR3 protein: CASSWGTSGSTDTQYF

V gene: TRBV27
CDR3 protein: CASSGGLAGVKFEQFF

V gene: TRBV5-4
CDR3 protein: CASSLAGGRATYNEQFF

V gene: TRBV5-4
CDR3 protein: CASSDRLAGFEQFF

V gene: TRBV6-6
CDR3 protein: CASSGTGGIEKLFF

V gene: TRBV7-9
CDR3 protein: CASTSRGQETQYF

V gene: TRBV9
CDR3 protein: CASSEGDYPTQYF

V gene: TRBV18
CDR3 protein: CASSPRQAPNQPQHF

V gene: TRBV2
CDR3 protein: CASLPIRGGVQPQHF

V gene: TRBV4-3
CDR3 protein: CASSPWQGAGGELFF

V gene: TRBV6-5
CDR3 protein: CASSPGRETVYEQYF

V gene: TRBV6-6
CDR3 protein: CASSYDRGLTEAFF

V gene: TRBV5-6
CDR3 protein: CASSLDGTYEQYF

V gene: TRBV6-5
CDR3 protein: CASSYSTGPPYGYTF

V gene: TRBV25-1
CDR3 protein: CASSQGAEAFF

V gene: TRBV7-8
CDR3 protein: CASSLSTGAGEKLFF

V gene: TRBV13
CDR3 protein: CASSLRQGAYEQYF

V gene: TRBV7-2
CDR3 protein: CASSPRGQLGYTF

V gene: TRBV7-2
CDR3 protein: CASSLGTSQETQYF

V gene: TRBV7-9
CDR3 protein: CASSPQGNYGYTF

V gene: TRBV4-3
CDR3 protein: CASSQARGTDEQFF

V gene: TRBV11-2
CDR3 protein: CASSRSGTPLHF

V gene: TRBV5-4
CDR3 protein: CASNSTKRGMNTEAFF

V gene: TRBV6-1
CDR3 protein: CASSDTSGVNEQFF

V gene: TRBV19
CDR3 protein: CASTRTGFNYGYTF

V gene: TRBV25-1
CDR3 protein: CASSDQYYEQYF

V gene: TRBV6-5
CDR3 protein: CASRKRGMGNTEAFF

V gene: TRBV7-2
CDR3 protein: CASSYQHQGGASPLHF

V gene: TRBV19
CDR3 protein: CASSMSFGGADTGELFF